Listed below are T cell receptor beta chains from one sample, sequenced in a study of blood T cells in healthy people across ages. Via MiXCR, TCRdb re-called the 5' RACE reads, giving one row per CDR3 protein. The table has 600,000 to 900,000 distinct CDR3 sequences, more than 25% seen once; the top ten hold approximately 2.9%. These data were also reused for a study on T cells of mothers and their children.

Input material: blood. The receptors were gathered from a boy younger than 18 in good health. Both conserved end residues are part of each CDR3. Each record gives: clone size, V gene, J gene, D gene, CDR3 protein, CDR3 DNA. D genes are given only for firm matches. Only part of the rows carry a size: once, few, many, or a class if the clone is expanded.

clone_size: .; v_call: TRBV6-5; j_call: TRBJ2-2; d_call: TRBD2; cdr3_aa: CASSYRLADTGELFF; cdr3_nt: TGTGCCAGCAGTTACCGGCTAGCGGACACCGGGGAGCTGTTTTTT
clone_size: few; v_call: TRBV10-3; j_call: TRBJ2-3; d_call: TRBD2; cdr3_aa: CAISPGSGGGTDTQYF; cdr3_nt: TGTGCCATCAGTCCTGGTAGCGGGGGAGGAACAGATACGCAGTATTTT
clone_size: few; v_call: TRBV5-1; j_call: TRBJ2-3; d_call: TRBD1; cdr3_aa: CASSHPGTGTRTDTQYF; cdr3_nt: TGCGCCAGCAGCCACCCTGGGACAGGGACTCGCACAGATACGCAGTATTTT
clone_size: .; v_call: TRBV12-3/TRBV12-4; j_call: TRBJ2-1; d_call: TRBD2; cdr3_aa: CASSLGGLAVYNEQFF; cdr3_nt: TGTGCCAGCAGTTTAGGGGGACTAGCGGTATACAATGAGCAGTTCTTC
clone_size: few; v_call: TRBV9; j_call: TRBJ1-2; d_call: TRBD1; cdr3_aa: CASSVASKTGTGKGYTF; cdr3_nt: TGTGCCAGCAGCGTAGCATCCAAGACCGGGACAGGGAAAGGCTACACCTTC
clone_size: many; v_call: TRBV5-1; j_call: TRBJ2-5; d_call: TRBD1; cdr3_aa: CASSFGQGQETQYF; cdr3_nt: TGCGCCAGCAGCTTCGGACAGGGCCAAGAGACCCAGTACTTC
clone_size: few; v_call: TRBV30; j_call: TRBJ2-7; d_call: .; cdr3_aa: CAWSRGYEQYF; cdr3_nt: TGTGCCTGGTCCCGGGGCTACGAGCAGTACTTC
clone_size: .; v_call: TRBV27; j_call: TRBJ2-1; d_call: .; cdr3_aa: CASSFGDLGYNEQFF; cdr3_nt: TGTGCCAGCAGTTTTGGGGACCTAGGCTACAATGAGCAGTTCTTC
clone_size: .; v_call: TRBV28; j_call: TRBJ2-2; d_call: TRBD1; cdr3_aa: CASSIRGHTGELFF; cdr3_nt: TGTGCCAGCAGTATCAGGGGGCACACCGGGGAGCTGTTTTTT
clone_size: few; v_call: TRBV18; j_call: TRBJ1-1; d_call: .; cdr3_aa: CASSPPLRGKGTEAFF; cdr3_nt: TGTGCCAGCTCACCACCCTTACGTGGGAAGGGGACTGAAGCTTTCTTT
clone_size: few; v_call: TRBV20-1; j_call: TRBJ2-5; d_call: TRBD1; cdr3_aa: CSAGRQGPTREQYF; cdr3_nt: TGCAGTGCTGGGAGACAGGGCCCTACGAGGGAGCAGTACTTC
clone_size: .; v_call: TRBV7-6; j_call: TRBJ1-4; d_call: .; cdr3_aa: CASSLNRPEGEKLFF; cdr3_nt: TGTGCCAGCAGCTTAAACCGCCCGGAGGGTGAAAAACTGTTTTTT
clone_size: few; v_call: TRBV9; j_call: TRBJ2-7; d_call: TRBD1; cdr3_aa: CASSPHSGQGSYEQYF; cdr3_nt: TGTGCCAGCAGCCCCCACTCGGGACAGGGCTCATACGAGCAGTACTTC
clone_size: .; v_call: TRBV11-2; j_call: TRBJ2-1; d_call: .; cdr3_aa: CASSPLGGRYNEQFF; cdr3_nt: TGTGCCAGCAGTCCCCTCGGGGGCCGCTACAATGAGCAGTTCTTC
clone_size: .; v_call: TRBV12-3/TRBV12-4; j_call: TRBJ2-7; d_call: TRBD1; cdr3_aa: CASSNYQDRAHEQYF; cdr3_nt: TGTGCCAGCAGCAATTACCAGGACAGGGCCCACGAGCAGTACTTC
clone_size: .; v_call: TRBV20-1; j_call: TRBJ2-1; d_call: TRBD2; cdr3_aa: CSALLRGGLSPGNEQFF; cdr3_nt: TGCAGTGCTCTCCTTCGCGGGGGACTTTCGCCCGGCAATGAGCAGTTCTTC
clone_size: few; v_call: TRBV11-2; j_call: TRBJ2-1; d_call: .; cdr3_aa: CASSPGPDHNEQFF; cdr3_nt: TGTGCCAGCAGCCCGGGACCCGACCACAATGAGCAGTTCTTC
clone_size: .; v_call: TRBV16; j_call: TRBJ1-4; d_call: .; cdr3_aa: CASSRRIFRSQGAEKLFF; cdr3_nt: TGTGCCAGCAGCCGAAGAATCTTTCGCTCCCAAGGGGCGGAAAAACTGTTTTTT
clone_size: many; v_call: TRBV19; j_call: TRBJ2-5; d_call: .; cdr3_aa: CASSIEETQYF; cdr3_nt: TGTGCCAGCAGCATTGAAGAGACCCAGTACTTC
clone_size: .; v_call: TRBV29-1; j_call: TRBJ2-7; d_call: TRBD2; cdr3_aa: CSCRTSGGNYEQYF; cdr3_nt: TGCAGCTGCCGGACTAGCGGGGGAAACTACGAGCAGTACTTC
clone_size: many; v_call: TRBV7-9; j_call: TRBJ1-2; d_call: .; cdr3_aa: CASSLEVNYGYTF; cdr3_nt: TGTGCCAGCAGCTTAGAGGTTAACTATGGCTACACCTTC
clone_size: many; v_call: TRBV12-3/TRBV12-4; j_call: TRBJ2-1; d_call: TRBD2; cdr3_aa: CASSSGVYNEQFF; cdr3_nt: TGTGCCAGCAGTAGCGGGGTCTACAATGAGCAGTTCTTC
clone_size: .; v_call: TRBV3-1; j_call: TRBJ2-5; d_call: .; cdr3_aa: CASSQDTVRGRETQYF; cdr3_nt: TGTGCCAGCAGCCAAGATACGGTCCGCGGCAGAGAGACCCAGTACTTC
clone_size: .; v_call: TRBV12-3/TRBV12-4; j_call: TRBJ2-7; d_call: .; cdr3_aa: CASSLGEVTYEQYF; cdr3_nt: TGTGCCAGCAGTTTGGGGGAGGTCACCTACGAGCAGTACTTC
clone_size: many; v_call: TRBV27; j_call: TRBJ1-4; d_call: TRBD1; cdr3_aa: CASSPYGTGGEKLFF; cdr3_nt: TGTGCCAGCAGTCCTTACGGGACAGGGGGTGAAAAACTGTTTTTT
clone_size: .; v_call: TRBV5-1; j_call: TRBJ1-1; d_call: .; cdr3_aa: CASRELNTEAFF; cdr3_nt: TGCGCCAGCAGAGAGCTGAACACTGAAGCTTTCTTT
clone_size: .; v_call: TRBV29-1; j_call: TRBJ1-4; d_call: .; cdr3_aa: CSVVETREKLFF; cdr3_nt: TGCAGCGTTGTTGAGACCCGGGAAAAACTGTTTTTT
clone_size: .; v_call: TRBV3-1; j_call: TRBJ2-3; d_call: TRBD2; cdr3_aa: CASAAGDGPDTQYF; cdr3_nt: TGTGCCAGCGCAGCGGGGGATGGCCCAGATACGCAGTATTTT
clone_size: .; v_call: TRBV4-3; j_call: TRBJ2-1; d_call: .; cdr3_aa: CASSQDRVFNNEQFF; cdr3_nt: TGCGCCAGCAGCCAAGACAGGGTTTTCAACAATGAGCAGTTCTTC
clone_size: .; v_call: TRBV27; j_call: TRBJ1-5; d_call: .; cdr3_aa: CASSFGTNQPQHF; cdr3_nt: TGTGCCAGCAGTTTCGGGACCAATCAGCCCCAGCATTTT
clone_size: few; v_call: TRBV12-3/TRBV12-4; j_call: TRBJ2-5; d_call: TRBD1; cdr3_aa: CASSPSTGGQETQYF; cdr3_nt: TGTGCCAGCAGTCCCTCGACAGGGGGGCAAGAGACCCAGTACTTC
clone_size: once; v_call: TRBV5-5; j_call: TRBJ2-7; d_call: TRBD2; cdr3_aa: CASSRGGRTSYEQYF; cdr3_nt: TGTGCCAGCTCGCGGGGGGGGCGGACAAGTTACGAGCAGTACTTC
clone_size: few; v_call: TRBV15; j_call: TRBJ2-5; d_call: .; cdr3_aa: CATSREKPQETQYF; cdr3_nt: TGTGCCACCAGCAGAGAGAAGCCCCAAGAGACCCAGTACTTC